This TCR beta chain was identified during a study of blood T cell repertoires in COVID-19. Study context: From the United States, Italy and Spain came samples of acute and convalescent COVID-19.

One Seattle source followed patients from active infection through their disease course. The assay was immunoSEQ multiplex PCR, and TCRdb's table has in-frame clones only and misses some. Here the sample spans some 160,000 clones, 84% being singletons. The CDR3 totals 15 residues. Germline V CDR1 and CDR2: SGHAT, FQNNGV. Trimming stripped 4 bases from V and 3 bases from J, with 16 bases between. The source is a woman of 80 years or more with COVID-19, enrolled during active disease. Source material: peripheral blood. This sequence joins TRBV11-2 and TRBJ2-7, with D possibly TRBD1 on 5 matching bases. CDR3 in DNA: TGTGCCAGCAGCTACCGAGGACACCAAAACTACGAGCAGTACTTC. This sequence encodes CASSYRGHQNYEQYF.